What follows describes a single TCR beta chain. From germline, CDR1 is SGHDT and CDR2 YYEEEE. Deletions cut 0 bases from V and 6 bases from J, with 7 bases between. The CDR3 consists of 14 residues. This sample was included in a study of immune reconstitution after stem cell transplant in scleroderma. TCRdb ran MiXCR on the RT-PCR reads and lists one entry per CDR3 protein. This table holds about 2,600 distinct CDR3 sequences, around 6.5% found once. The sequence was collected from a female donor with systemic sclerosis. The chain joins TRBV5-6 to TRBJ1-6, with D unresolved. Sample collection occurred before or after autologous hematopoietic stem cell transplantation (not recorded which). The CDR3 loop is CASSLVQLNSPLHF. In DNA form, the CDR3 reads TGTGCCAGCAGCTTGGTCCAACTTAATTCACCCCTCCACTTT.